The 21 T cell receptor beta chains below were found in one sample sequenced in a study of blood T cell repertoires in COVID-19. Profiling relied on immunoSEQ multiplex PCR, and the TCRdb table lists in-frame clones only, not all of them. Among over 250,000 clones listed, 70% to 90% were seen once. Material: PBMCs or T cells enriched from blood (not recorded which). The receptor source for this set is an older woman in a cohort exposed to, infected with or recovered from COVID-19 (not recorded which).

The CDR3 DNA follows: TGCGCCAGCAGCTCTGAGGGAGAGACCCAGTACTTC. Translation gives CASSSEGETQYF. This sequence joins TRBV5-1 and TRBJ2-5, with D tentatively TRBD2 (5 bases). This CDR3 contains 12 residues. Germline assignment: CDR1 SGHRS and CDR2 YFSETQ. V was cut by 3 bases and J by 4 bases, with 7 bases left in between.

The rearrangement uses TRBV10-1 and TRBJ2-7; weak D call: TRBD2 (6 bases). Trimming stripped 5 bases from V and 6 bases from J, with 8 bases between. The CDR3 runs 11 residues. Germline CDR1 and CDR2: WNHNN and SYGVQD (reference sequence). CDR3 loop: CASSRGSEQYF. Here the CDR3 DNA reads TGCGCCAGCAGTCGGGGGAGCGAGCAGTACTTC.

The J gene is TRBJ2-2, the V gene TRBV29-1; D unclear. CDR3 length equals 12 residues. Trimming pared 6 bases from V and 5 bases from J, leaving 10 bases between. Germline CDR1 is SQVTM and CDR2 is ANQGSEA. In DNA, the CDR3 is TGCAGCGTCGGAGCTGGGACCGGGGAGCTGTTTTTT. Protein sequence: CSVGAGTGELFF.

The genes are TRBV7-3 and TRBJ2-3; D ambiguous. Germline CDR1 and CDR2: SGHTA and FQGTGA. This CDR3 comprises 13 residues. Trimming shortened V by 1 base and J by 4 bases, and 6 bases separated the two germline ends. For the CDR3, the DNA is TGTGCCAGCAGCTTAAGCGAAGCAGATACGCAGTATTTT. Encoded protein: CASSLSEADTQYF.

CDR3 coding DNA: TGTGCCAGCAGCTCCCTCACGGGGGGACTAGCCAAAAACATTCAGTACTTC. Translated: CASSSLTGGLAKNIQYF. The chain combines TRBV7-2 with TRBJ2-4; 7 bases match TRBD2. CDR3 length equals 17 residues. V lost 4 bases to trimming and J lost 0 bases; unmatched junction nucleotides: 9. Germline V lookup: CDR1 SGHTA, CDR2 FQGNSA.

V is TRBV3-1 (or the pseudogene TRBV3-2) and J is TRBJ1-1, with TRBD1 identical over 9 bases. The length of the CDR3 is 15 residues. Germline-derived CDR1 and CDR2 are LGHDT and YNNKEL (reference sequence). V lost 5 bases to trimming and J lost 5 bases; unmatched junction nucleotides: 9. CDR3 protein: CASSVRTGELTEAFF. As DNA, the CDR3 is TGTGCCAGCAGCGTACGGACAGGGGAGCTGACTGAAGCTTTCTTT.

This CDR3 is CASSVFAEGLGNTIYF. CDR3 DNA sequence: TGTGCCAGCAGCGTATTCGCGGAGGGTCTGGGAAACACCATATATTTT. The V and J genes are TRBV9 and TRBJ2-2; D gene ambiguous. The DNA end favors TRBJ1-3, so the J call may be wrong. Germline CDR1 SGDLS, CDR2 YYNGEE. The CDR3 consists of 16 residues.

V usage is TRBV24-1 and J usage is TRBJ2-3, with TRBD1 matching 8 bases. CDR1 is KGHDR and CDR2 is SFDVKD in the germline V gene. CDR3 length equals 16 residues. The V segment lost 4 bases and the J segment 1 base; nucleotides outside the gene matches: 6. The CDR3 loop reads CATSEAAGQGTDTQYF. In DNA, the CDR3 is TGTGCCACCAGTGAGGCGGCGGGACAGGGCACAGATACGCAGTATTTT.

This sequence joins TRBV28 and TRBJ1-6; 8 bases are shared with TRBD1. Germline trimming cut 4 bases from V and 0 bases from J; bases unmatched to any gene: 11. The germline gives CDR1 MDHEN, CDR2 SYDVKM. The CDR3 length is 19 residues. The CDR3 loop reads CASSYDRGKSSSYNSPLHF. CDR3 nucleotide sequence: TGTGCCAGCAGTTATGACAGGGGAAAATCGAGCTCCTATAATTCACCCCTCCACTTT. The full variable domain, in which reference TRBV28 and TRBJ1-6 provide the parts outside the CDR3, is DVKVTQSSRYLVKRTGEKVFLECVQDMDHENMFWYRQDPGLGLRLIYFSYDVKMKEKGDIPEGYSVSREKKERFSLILESASTNQTSMYLCASSYDRGKSSSYNSPLHFGNGTRLTVT.

The V and J genes are TRBV7-9 and TRBJ2-5, with 14 bases aligning to TRBD2. Germline-derived CDR1 and CDR2 are SEHNR and FQNEAQ (reference sequence). The CDR3 is 16 residues long. V lost 3 bases, J lost 4 bases, and 4 bases stayed unmatched. In DNA form, the CDR3 reads TGTGCCAGCAGCTTGGGACTAGCGGGAGTGGGAGAGACCCAGTACTTC. Residues: CASSLGLAGVGETQYF.

The chain recombines TRBV7-8 with TRBJ1-3, with D possibly matching TRBD1 (5 bases). Trimming stripped 3 bases from V and 8 bases from J, with 14 bases between. This CDR3 is 14 amino acids long. Germline loops: CDR1 SGHVS, CDR2 FQNEAQ. The DNA of the CDR3 is TGTGCCAGCAGCTTCGGTCAGGGATTGGACACCATATATTTT. Protein sequence: CASSFGQGLDTIYF.

This clone has more than one count but fewer than ten. The gene calls are TRBV19 and TRBJ2-1, with 7 bases fitting TRBD1. CDR1 LNHDA and CDR2 SQIVND come from the germline V gene (reference sequence). V shed 3 bases and J 0 bases; nucleotides not matched to a gene: 5. The length of the CDR3 is 16 residues. DNA for the CDR3: TGTGCCAGTAGTATTGGCCGGGACAGCTCCTACAATGAGCAGTTCTTC. Residues: CASSIGRDSSYNEQFF.

The rearrangement joins TRBV23-1 to TRBJ1-2, with TRBD1 as a possible D gene (5 bases). TRBV23-1 is an open reading frame whose function is uncertain. Trimming cost V 3 bases and J 8 bases, with 13 bases left between them. CDR3 length equals 13 residues. The CDR3 DNA reads TGCGCCAGCAGTCAGGGGCAGGGTGGAGGCTACACCTTC. It yields the protein CASSQGQGGGYTF.

CDR3 sequence reads: CASSPLGTGGSYEQYF. DNA for the CDR3: TGCGCCAGCAGCCCTTTGGGGACAGGGGGCTCCTACGAGCAGTACTTC. This chain connects TRBV5-1 to TRBJ2-7; 11 nucleotides line up with TRBD1. Germline CDR1 is SGHRS and CDR2 is YFSETQ. CDR3 size: 16 residues. J lost 0 bases, V lost 4 bases, and 6 bases had no gene match.

The V gene is TRBV5-4, the J gene TRBJ2-7; 8 bases line up with TRBD1. V shed 4 bases, J shed 3 bases, and the junction held 6 bases outside the gene matches. Germline V gene data show CDR1 as SGHNT and CDR2 as YYREEE (reference sequence). The length of the CDR3 is 14 residues. The chain's CDR3 is CASSPDRGSYEQYF. DNA for the CDR3: TGTGCCAGCAGCCCTGACAGGGGAAGCTACGAGCAGTACTTC.

The chain has TRBV7-2 and TRBJ2-1, with 8 bases fitting TRBD2. Germline CDR1 reads SGHTA; CDR2 reads FQGNSA. The CDR3 is 14 amino acids. Trimming at V came to 1 base and at J to 9 bases, leaving 5 bases not matched to a gene. The CDR3 here is CASSLVREVREQFF. Written as DNA, the CDR3 is TGTGCCAGCAGCTTAGTGCGGGAGGTGCGTGAGCAGTTCTTC.

The chain links TRBV7-2 to TRBJ1-2; tentative D call: TRBD1 (5 bases). This CDR3 region has 17 residues. Germline-derived CDR1 and CDR2 are SGHTA and FQGNSA. Trimming stripped 5 bases from V and 3 bases from J, with 22 bases between. The CDR3 DNA follows: TGTGCCAGCAGCCAGATCGGGGAGCTGGGGGAGGACTATGGCTACACCTTC. This gives the protein CASSQIGELGEDYGYTF.

V usage is TRBV29-1 and J usage is TRBJ2-1; D is perhaps TRBD2 (6 bases). This CDR3 spans 16 amino acids. V was cut by 3 bases and J by 0 bases, with 15 bases left in between. Germline CDR1 reads SQVTM; CDR2 reads ANQGSEA. Here the CDR3 DNA reads TGCAGCGTTGAGGGTAGCGGAGCCCTCTCCTACAATGAGCAGTTCTTC. This encodes CSVEGSGALSYNEQFF.

The genes are TRBV27 and TRBJ2-7; 10 bases agree with TRBD2. The CDR3 runs to 14 residues. Per the germline V gene, CDR1 is MNHEY and CDR2 is SMNVEV (reference sequence). Losses at the gene ends were 8 bases for V and 3 bases for J; bases not matched to a gene: 7. DNA of the CDR3: TGTGCCAGCCAAAGACTAGCGGGCAACTACGAGCAGTACTTC. This sequence encodes CASQRLAGNYEQYF.

The chain joins TRBV20-1 to TRBJ2-7; possible D gene TRBD1, 6 bases. The CDR3 runs 11 residues. Germline V CDR1 and CDR2: DFQATT, SNEGSKA (reference sequence). The germline V and J ends were trimmed by 5 bases and 4 bases, with 9 bases remaining between them. Written as DNA, the CDR3 is TGCAGTGCTCATCAGGGGTACGAGCAGTACTTC. Its protein is CSAHQGYEQYF.

V usage is TRBV5-1 and J usage is TRBJ1-2, with a weak D call TRBD1 (5 bases). The CDR3 consists of 13 residues. The V and J ends lost 4 bases and 5 bases respectively, with 12 bases between them. Germline loops: CDR1 SGHRS, CDR2 YFSETQ. The CDR3: CASSTDSTYGYTF. CDR3 sequence (DNA): TGCGCCAGCAGCACTGACAGCACTTATGGCTACACCTTC.